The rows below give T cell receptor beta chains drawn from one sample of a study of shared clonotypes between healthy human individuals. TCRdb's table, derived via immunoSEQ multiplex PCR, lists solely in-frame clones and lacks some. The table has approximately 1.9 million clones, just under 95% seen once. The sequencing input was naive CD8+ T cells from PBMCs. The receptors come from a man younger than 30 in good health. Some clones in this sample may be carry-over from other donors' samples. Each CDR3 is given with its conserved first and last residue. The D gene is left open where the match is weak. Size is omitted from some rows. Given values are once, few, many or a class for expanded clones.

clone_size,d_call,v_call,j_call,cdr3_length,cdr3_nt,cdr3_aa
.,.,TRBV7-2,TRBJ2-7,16,TGTGCCAGCAGCCCCTCAAGGCCGGGACGGCCCTACGAGCAGTACTTC,CASSPSRPGRPYEQYF
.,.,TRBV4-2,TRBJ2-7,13,TGTGCCAGCAGCCACGGAGGAATCTACGAGCAGTACTTC,CASSHGGIYEQYF
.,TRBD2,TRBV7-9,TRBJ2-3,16,TGTGCCAGCAGCGGAGGGACTAGCGGGTTAACAGATACGCAGTATTTT,CASSGGTSGLTDTQYF
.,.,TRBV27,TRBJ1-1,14,TGTGCCAGCAGTGCACAGGCCATGAACACTGAAGCTTTCTTT,CASSAQAMNTEAFF
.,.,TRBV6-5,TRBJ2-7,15,TGTGCCAGCAGTTACTCTCCCTTGGCGGCTAGTGAGCAGTACTTC,CASSYSPLAASEQYF
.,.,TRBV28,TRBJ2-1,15,TGTGCCAGCAGATACAGCGAGAGCTCCTACAATGAGCAGTTCTTC,CASRYSESSYNEQFF
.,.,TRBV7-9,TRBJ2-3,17,TGTGCCAGCAGCTTAGTGGGGGCTAGACCTCCCCCAGATACGCAGTATTTT,CASSLVGARPPPDTQYF
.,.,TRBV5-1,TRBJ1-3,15,TGCGCCAGCAGCTTAGGGGGTCTCGGCGGAAACACCATATATTTT,CASSLGGLGGNTIYF
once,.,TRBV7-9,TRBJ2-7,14,TGTGCCAGCAGCGCCAGGACACCCGACTACGAGCAGTACTTC,CASSARTPDYEQYF
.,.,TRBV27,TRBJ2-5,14,TGTGCCAGCAGTCCAAATCAGGGCGGGGAGACCCAGTACTTC,CASSPNQGGETQYF
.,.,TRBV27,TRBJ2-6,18,TGTGCCAGCAGTTTCTCCGGGACGGTGTTCTGGGGGGCCAACGTCCTGACTTTC,CASSFSGTVFWGANVLTF
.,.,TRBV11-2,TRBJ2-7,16,TGTGCCAGCAGCTTAGATCACCGGGTGCGGTTCTACGAGCAGTACTTC,CASSLDHRVRFYEQYF
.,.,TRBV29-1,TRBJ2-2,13,TGCAGCGTTGAGCAGGTGAACACCGGGGAGCTGTTTTTT,CSVEQVNTGELFF
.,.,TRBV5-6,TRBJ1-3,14,TGTGCCAGCAGCTTTCCCAGGGCTGGAAACACCATATATTTT,CASSFPRAGNTIYF
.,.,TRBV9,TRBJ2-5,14,TGTGCCAGCAGCGTGACCGGGACCAAAGAGACCCAGTACTTC,CASSVTGTKETQYF
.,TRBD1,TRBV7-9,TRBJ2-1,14,TGTGCCAGCAGCACCTGGGACAGGGCCCATGAGCAGTTCTTC,CASSTWDRAHEQFF
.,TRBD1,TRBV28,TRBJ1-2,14,TGTGCCAGCAGTTTCCGACAGGGAAACTATGGCTACACCTTC,CASSFRQGNYGYTF
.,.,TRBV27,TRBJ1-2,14,TGTGCCAGCAGTTTGGGTGGGGGCAGATATGGCTACACCTTC,CASSLGGGRYGYTF
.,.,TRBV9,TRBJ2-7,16,TGTGCCAGCAGCGTAGATTTCAGGACGGGATCCTACGAGCAGTACTTC,CASSVDFRTGSYEQYF
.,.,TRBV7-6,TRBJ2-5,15,TGTGCCAGCAGTCGCATAGACAGCCCGTCAGAGACCCAGTACTTC,CASSRIDSPSETQYF
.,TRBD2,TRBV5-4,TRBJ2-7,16,TGTGCCAGCAGCTGGGAGGGGGGACTAGCGGGAAGTTATGAGTACTTC,CASSWEGGLAGSYEYF
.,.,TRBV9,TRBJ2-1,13,TGTGCCAGCAGCGGCGGGACGGGGAATGAGCAGTTCTTC,CASSGGTGNEQFF
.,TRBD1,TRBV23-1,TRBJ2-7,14,TGCGCCAGCAGGGGCAGGGGGCCACCCTACGAGCAGTACTTC,CASRGRGPPYEQYF
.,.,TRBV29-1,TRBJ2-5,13,TGCAGCGCTGATACCGGGACCTCAGAGACCCAGTACTTC,CSADTGTSETQYF
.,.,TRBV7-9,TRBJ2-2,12,TGTGCCAGCAGTTATGCCACCGGGGAGCTGTTTTTT,CASSYATGELFF
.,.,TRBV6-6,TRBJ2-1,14,TGTGCCAGCAGTTGGTTAGGACCGCGCAGTGAGCAGTTCTTC,CASSWLGPRSEQFF
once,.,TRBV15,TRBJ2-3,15,TGTGCCACCAGCACAGACAGAGGATCCACAGATACGCAGTATTTT,CATSTDRGSTDTQYF
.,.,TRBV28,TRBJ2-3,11,TGTGCCAGCAGTTTCGGTGGTACGCAGTATTTT,CASSFGGTQYF
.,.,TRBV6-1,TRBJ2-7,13,TGTGCCAGCAGTGACAGGTTTTCCTACGAGCAGTACTTC,CASSDRFSYEQYF
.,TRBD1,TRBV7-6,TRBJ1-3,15,TGTGCCAGCAGCTTAGGGACAGGGGCTGGAAACACCATATATTTT,CASSLGTGAGNTIYF
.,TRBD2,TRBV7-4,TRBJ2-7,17,TGTGCCAGCAGCCTGCGGACTAGCGGGATTAGTCCCTACGAGCAGTACTTC,CASSLRTSGISPYEQYF
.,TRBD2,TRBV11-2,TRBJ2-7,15,TGTGCCAGCAGCTTAGCTGGACTAGGGTTGGGCGAGCAGTACTTC,CASSLAGLGLGEQYF
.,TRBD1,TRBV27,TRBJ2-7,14,TGTGCCAGCAGTCAAGGGACAGGGACGAACGAGCAGTACTTC,CASSQGTGTNEQYF
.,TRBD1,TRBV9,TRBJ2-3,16,TGTGCCAGCAGCGTAGGACGGGACAGCTACACAGATACGCAGTATTTT,CASSVGRDSYTDTQYF
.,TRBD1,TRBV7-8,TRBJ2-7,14,TGTGCCAGCAGGGATCCACAGGGGGCCTACGAGCAGTACTTC,CASRDPQGAYEQYF
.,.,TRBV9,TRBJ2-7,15,TGTGCCAGCAGCCCTGGTCCGGGGGTGTCCTACGAGCAGTACTTC,CASSPGPGVSYEQYF
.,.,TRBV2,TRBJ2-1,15,TGTGCCAGCAGATCCCGAGGTGGGGTCTACAATGAGCAGTTCTTC,CASRSRGGVYNEQFF
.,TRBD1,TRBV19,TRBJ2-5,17,TGTGCCAGTAGTATAGTCCCGCTCGGGACAGGACAAGAGACCCAGTACTTC,CASSIVPLGTGQETQYF
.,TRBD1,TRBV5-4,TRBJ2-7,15,TGTGCCAGCAGCTTGTTTGTGACAGGGACCCACGAGCAGTACTTC,CASSLFVTGTHEQYF
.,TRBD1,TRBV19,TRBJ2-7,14,TGTGCCAGTAGTCCCGGGGACAGATCCTACGAGCAGTACTTC,CASSPGDRSYEQYF